A single sample gave rise to the 13 T cell receptor beta chains below, sequenced in a study of T cells in Graves' hyperthyroidism and ophthalmopathy. RNA transcripts yielded amplified TCR beta CDR3 regions. With the HTBI primer set, the TCR CDR3 went through a first round of RT-PCR. TCRdb called the multiplex PCR reads again in MiXCR, with one record for every CDR3 protein. The table has around 490,000 distinct CDR3 sequences, about 20% seen once. Sequenced: blood. The receptors originated from a man aged 40-49 years with Graves' ophthalmopathy.

The V and J genes are TRBV27 and TRBJ1-4, with D possibly matching TRBD1 (5 bases). The V gene lost 6 bases and the J gene lost 8 bases, with 16 bases spanning the gap. The germline gives CDR1 MNHEY, CDR2 SMNVEV (reference sequence). CDR3 length: 14 residues. CDR3 loop: CASSLFREAEKLFF. The CDR3 DNA reads TGTGCCAGCAGCCTTTTCAGGGAGGCCGAAAAACTGTTTTTT.

At least ten counts were recorded for this clonotype. This chain links TRBV5-5 with TRBJ1-1, with TRBD1 as a possible D gene (5 bases). The V and J ends lost 2 bases and 3 bases respectively, with 11 bases between them. In germline, CDR1 is SGHKS, CDR2 YYEKEE (reference sequence). The CDR3 length is 14 residues. CDR3 in amino acids: CASSFLRGDTEAFF. Here the CDR3 DNA reads TGTGCCAGCAGCTTCCTCAGAGGGGACACTGAAGCTTTCTTT.

The chain employs TRBV20-1 and TRBJ2-5, with 8 bases aligning to TRBD2. V lost 7 bases, J lost 3 bases, and 4 bases stayed unmatched. Germline loops: CDR1 DFQATT, CDR2 SNEGSKA (reference sequence). CDR3 length: 12 amino acids. CDR3: CSEDGREETQYF. The CDR3 DNA sequence: TGCAGTGAGGACGGGAGGGAAGAGACCCAGTACTTC.

As for this clonotype: This may arise from a read error, as a much more abundant clone is one base away. The V call is TRBV20-1, the J call TRBJ1-1; the match to TRBD1 covers 9 bases. The CDR3 runs 14 residues. Germline V gene sequence: CDR1 DFQATT, CDR2 SNEGSKA (reference sequence). The CDR3 sequence: CSAKTGGPNTGAFF. The DNA of the CDR3 is TGCAGTGCGAAGACAGGGGGACCGAACACTGGAGCTTTCTTT.

The chain is built from TRBV15 and TRBJ2-7; 7 bases are a match to TRBD2. V shed 0 bases and J 7 bases; nucleotides not matched to a gene: 9. The CDR3 length is 15 residues. Germline CDR1 reads LNHNV; CDR2 reads YYDKDF (reference sequence). CDR3 bases: TGTGCCACCAGCAGAGATTGGGCGGGGGACTCGGAGCAGTACTTC. Its translation: CATSRDWAGDSEQYF.

The chain carries TRBV4-1 and TRBJ2-6, with a possible D match to TRBD2 (5 bases). The CDR3 runs 19 residues. Trimming took 0 bases from V and 0 from J, leaving 15 bases between them. Germline lookup yields CDR1 MGHRA and CDR2 YSYEKL. CDR3 in amino acids: CASSQDRGSTRSGANVLTF. CDR3 DNA sequence: TGCGCCAGCAGCCAAGATCGAGGGTCAACGCGCTCTGGGGCCAACGTCCTGACTTTC.

Turning to this clonotype: A read error is possible here, since a much larger clone lies one base away. This chain uses TRBV6-9 with TRBJ1-1, with D possibly TRBD1 on 5 matching bases. The V gene's germline CDR1 is MNHGY and CDR2 SVAAGI. The CDR3 is 13 amino acids. Trimming removed 3 bases from V and 4 bases from J, with 9 bases in between. The DNA for the CDR3 is TGTGCCAGCAGTTACAGGGAGACCACTGAAGCTTTCTTT. It is translated as CASSYRETTEAFF.

The chain combines TRBV29-1 with TRBJ2-3, with a weak D call TRBD1 (6 bases). The CDR3 loop spans 10 amino acids. The germline V and J ends were trimmed by 6 bases and 5 bases, with 6 bases remaining between them. CDR1 and CDR2 (germline): SQVTM, ANQGSEA. In nucleotides, the CDR3 is TGCAGCGTACAGGGAGATACGCAGTATTTT. Its translation: CSVQGDTQYF.

This clonotype was recorded many times. This sequence joins TRBV19 and TRBJ2-1, with TRBD2 matching 10 bases. This CDR3 has 12 amino acids. Germline lookup yields CDR1 LNHDA and CDR2 SQIVND (reference sequence). The CDR3 DNA follows: TGTGCGACCGGGACTAGCGTCCATGAGCAGTTCTTC. Its translation is CATGTSVHEQFF.

V gene TRBV12-3 or TRBV12-4 combines with J gene TRBJ1-2; D uncertain. The CDR3 length is 13 residues. The V and J ends lost 5 bases and 2 bases respectively, with 9 bases between them. The CDR3 protein is CASSLHINYGYTF. The DNA of the CDR3 is TGTGCCAGCAGTCTTCATATAAACTATGGCTACACCTTC.

This chain links TRBV6-1 with TRBJ1-6, with D unclear. CDR3 length: 13 amino acids. The germline V gene has CDR1 MNHNS and CDR2 SASEGT. V lost 7 bases to trimming and J lost 7 bases, with 11 bases between them. The CDR3 DNA reads TGTGCCAGCAAGGAGGGTCAGAATTCACCCCTCCACTTT. It is translated as CASKEGQNSPLHF.

This clonotype occurred a few times. The chain couples TRBV29-1 to TRBJ2-2; D unresolved. Germline CDR1 reads SQVTM; CDR2 reads ANQGSEA. Trimming stripped 7 bases from V and 6 bases from J, with 12 bases between. This CDR3 has 12 amino acids. The DNA of the CDR3 is TGCAGCGGCGGAAAGGGCTCCGGGGAGCTGTTTTTT. This translates into CSGGKGSGELFF.

Ten or more counts support this clonotype. The rearrangement uses TRBV7-2 and TRBJ2-2; unclear D gene. V was clipped by 1 base and J by 1 base, with 13 bases between them. The CDR3 has 17 amino acids. Looked up from germline, CDR1 is SGHTA and CDR2 is FQGNSA. The CDR3 DNA reads as TGTGCCAGCAGCTTAGGGGTAGGCAGGAGGAACACCGGGGAGCTGTTTTTT. It yields the protein CASSLGVGRRNTGELFF.